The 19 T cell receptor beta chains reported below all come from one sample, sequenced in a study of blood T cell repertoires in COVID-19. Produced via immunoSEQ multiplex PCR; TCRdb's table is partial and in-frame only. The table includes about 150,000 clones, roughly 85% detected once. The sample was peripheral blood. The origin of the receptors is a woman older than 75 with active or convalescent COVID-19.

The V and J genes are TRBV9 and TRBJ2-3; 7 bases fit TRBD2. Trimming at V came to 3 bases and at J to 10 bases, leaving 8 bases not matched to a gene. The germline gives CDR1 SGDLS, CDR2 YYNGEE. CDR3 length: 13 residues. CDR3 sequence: CASSAGTIRAQYF. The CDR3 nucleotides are TGTGCCAGCAGCGCCGGGACTATCCGTGCGCAGTATTTT.

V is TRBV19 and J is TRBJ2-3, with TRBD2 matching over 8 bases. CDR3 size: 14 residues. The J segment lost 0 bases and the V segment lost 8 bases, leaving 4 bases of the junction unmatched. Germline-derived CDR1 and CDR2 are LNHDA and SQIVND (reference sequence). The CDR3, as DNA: TGTGCCAGTTCTAGCGGGTATAGCACAGATACGCAGTATTTT. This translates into CASSSGYSTDTQYF.

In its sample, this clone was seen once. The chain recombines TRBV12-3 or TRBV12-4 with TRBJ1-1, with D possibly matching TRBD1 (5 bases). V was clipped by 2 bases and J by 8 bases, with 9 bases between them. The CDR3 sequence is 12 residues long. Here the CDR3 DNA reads TGTGCCAGCAGTTTATTAGCAGGGGAAGCTTTCTTT. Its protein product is CASSLLAGEAFF.

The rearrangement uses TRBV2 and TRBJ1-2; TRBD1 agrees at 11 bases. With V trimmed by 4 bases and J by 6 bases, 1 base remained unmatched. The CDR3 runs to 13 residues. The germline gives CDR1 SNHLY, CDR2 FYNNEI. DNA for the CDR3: TGTGCCAGCAGTGGGACAGGGGGCAATGGCTACACCTTC. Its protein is CASSGTGGNGYTF. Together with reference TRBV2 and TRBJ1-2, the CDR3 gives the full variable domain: EPEVTQTPSHQVTQMGQEVILRCVPISNHLYFYWYRQILGQKVEFLVSFYNNEISEKSEIFDDQFSVERPDGSNFTLKIRSTKLEDSAMYFCASSGTGGNGYTFGSGTRLTVV.

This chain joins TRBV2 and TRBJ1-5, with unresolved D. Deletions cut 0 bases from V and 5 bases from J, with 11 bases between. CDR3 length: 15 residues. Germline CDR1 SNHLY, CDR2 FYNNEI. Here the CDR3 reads CASSEAWQSHQPQHF. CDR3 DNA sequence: TGTGCCAGCAGTGAAGCGTGGCAGTCTCATCAGCCCCAGCATTTT. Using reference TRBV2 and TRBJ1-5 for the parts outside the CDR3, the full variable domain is EPEVTQTPSHQVTQMGQEVILRCVPISNHLYFYWYRQILGQKVEFLVSFYNNEISEKSEIFDDQFSVERPDGSNFTLKIRSTKLEDSAMYFCASSEAWQSHQPQHFGDGTRLSIL.

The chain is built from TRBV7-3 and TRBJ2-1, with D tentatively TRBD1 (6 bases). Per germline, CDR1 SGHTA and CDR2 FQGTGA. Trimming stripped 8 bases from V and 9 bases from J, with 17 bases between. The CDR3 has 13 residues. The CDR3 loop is CASRFLQGSEQFF. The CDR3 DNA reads TGTGCCAGCCGATTCTTACAGGGCAGTGAGCAGTTCTTC.

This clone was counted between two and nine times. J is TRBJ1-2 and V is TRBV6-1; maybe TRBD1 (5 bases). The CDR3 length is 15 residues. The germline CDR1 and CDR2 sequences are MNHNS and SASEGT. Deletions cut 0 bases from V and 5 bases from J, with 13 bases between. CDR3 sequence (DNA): TGTGCCAGCAGTGAAGCAGGGGATCCCCCGTATGGCTACACCTTC. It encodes CASSEAGDPPYGYTF.

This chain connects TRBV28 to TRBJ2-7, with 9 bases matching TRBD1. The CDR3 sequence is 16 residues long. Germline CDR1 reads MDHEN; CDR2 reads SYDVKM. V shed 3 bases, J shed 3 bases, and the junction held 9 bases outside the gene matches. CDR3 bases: TGTGCCAGCAGTTTCGGGACAGGGAAAGGGGACTACGAGCAGTACTTC. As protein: CASSFGTGKGDYEQYF.

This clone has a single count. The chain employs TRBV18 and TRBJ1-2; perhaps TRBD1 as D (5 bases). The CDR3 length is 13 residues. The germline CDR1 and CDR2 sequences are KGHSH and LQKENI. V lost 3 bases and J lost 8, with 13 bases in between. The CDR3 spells CASSPGRGGGYTF. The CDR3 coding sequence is TGTGCCAGCTCACCCGGTCGCGGGGGAGGCTACACCTTC.

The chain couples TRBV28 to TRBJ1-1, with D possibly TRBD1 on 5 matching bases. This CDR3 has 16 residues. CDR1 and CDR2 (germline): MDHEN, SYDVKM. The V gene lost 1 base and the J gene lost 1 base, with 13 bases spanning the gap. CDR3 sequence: CASSLSAGRGNTEAFF. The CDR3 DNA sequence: TGTGCCAGCAGTTTATCCGCCGGGAGGGGGAACACTGAAGCTTTCTTT. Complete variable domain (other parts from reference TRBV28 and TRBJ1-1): DVKVTQSSRYLVKRTGEKVFLECVQDMDHENMFWYRQDPGLGLRLIYFSYDVKMKEKGDIPEGYSVSREKKERFSLILESASTNQTSMYLCASSLSAGRGNTEAFFGQGTRLTVV.

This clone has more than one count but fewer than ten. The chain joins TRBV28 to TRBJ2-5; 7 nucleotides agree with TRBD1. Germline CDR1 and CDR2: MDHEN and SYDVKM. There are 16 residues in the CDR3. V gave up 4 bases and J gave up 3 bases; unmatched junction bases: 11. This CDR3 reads CASSSTRDRWKETQYF. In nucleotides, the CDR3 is TGTGCCAGCAGTTCCACCCGGGACAGATGGAAAGAGACCCAGTACTTC.

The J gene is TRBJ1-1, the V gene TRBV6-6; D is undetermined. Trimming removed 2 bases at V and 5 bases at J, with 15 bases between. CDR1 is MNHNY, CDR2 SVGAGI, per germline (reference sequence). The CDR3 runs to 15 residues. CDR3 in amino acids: CASSYAGRPVTEAFF. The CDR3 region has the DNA TGTGCCAGCAGTTACGCGGGCAGGCCGGTAACTGAAGCTTTCTTT.

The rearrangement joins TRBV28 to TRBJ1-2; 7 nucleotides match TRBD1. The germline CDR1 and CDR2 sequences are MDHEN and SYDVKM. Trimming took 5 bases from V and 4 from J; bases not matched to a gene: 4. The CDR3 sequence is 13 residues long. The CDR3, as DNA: TGTGCCAGCAGTCAAAGGGGGCTCTATGGCTACACCTTC. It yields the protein CASSQRGLYGYTF.

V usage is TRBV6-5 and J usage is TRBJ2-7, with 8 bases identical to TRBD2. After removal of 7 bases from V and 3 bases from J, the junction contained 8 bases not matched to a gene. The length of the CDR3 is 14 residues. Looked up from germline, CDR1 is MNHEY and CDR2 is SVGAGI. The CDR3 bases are TGTGCCAGCATTCCAGCGGGAGTTGTCTACGAGCAGTACTTC. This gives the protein CASIPAGVVYEQYF.

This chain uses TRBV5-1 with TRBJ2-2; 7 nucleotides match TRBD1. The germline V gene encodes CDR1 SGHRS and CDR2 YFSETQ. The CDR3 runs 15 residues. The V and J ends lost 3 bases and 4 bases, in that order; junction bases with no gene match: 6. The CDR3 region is CASSSRTGPTGELFF. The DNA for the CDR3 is TGCGCCAGCAGCTCCCGGACAGGTCCCACCGGGGAGCTGTTTTTT.

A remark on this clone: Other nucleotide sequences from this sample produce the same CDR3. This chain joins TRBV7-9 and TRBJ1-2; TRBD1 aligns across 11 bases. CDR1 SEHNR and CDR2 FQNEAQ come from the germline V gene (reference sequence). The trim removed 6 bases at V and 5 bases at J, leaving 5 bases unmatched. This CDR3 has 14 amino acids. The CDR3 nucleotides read TGTGCCAGCAGTTTGGACAGGGGGCGTTATGGCTACACCTTC. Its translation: CASSLDRGRYGYTF. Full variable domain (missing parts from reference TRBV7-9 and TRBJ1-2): DTGVSQNPRHKITKRGQNVTFRCDPISEHNRLYWYRQTLGQGPEFLTYFQNEAQLEKSRLLSDRFSAERPKGSFSTLEIQRTEQGDSAMYLCASSLDRGRYGYTFGSGTRLTVV.

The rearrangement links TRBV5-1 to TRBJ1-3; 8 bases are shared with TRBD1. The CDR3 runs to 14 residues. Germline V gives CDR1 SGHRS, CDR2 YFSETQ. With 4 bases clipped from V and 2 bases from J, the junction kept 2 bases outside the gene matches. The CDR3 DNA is TGCGCCAGCAGCCAGGACAGGGCTGGAAACACCATATATTTT. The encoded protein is CASSQDRAGNTIYF.

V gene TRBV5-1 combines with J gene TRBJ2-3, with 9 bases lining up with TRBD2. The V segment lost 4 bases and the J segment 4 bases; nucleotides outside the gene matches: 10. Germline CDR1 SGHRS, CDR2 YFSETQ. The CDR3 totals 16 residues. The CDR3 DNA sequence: TGCGCCAGCAGCCTGATTAGCGGGAGTGAGGCAGATACGCAGTATTTT. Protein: CASSLISGSEADTQYF.

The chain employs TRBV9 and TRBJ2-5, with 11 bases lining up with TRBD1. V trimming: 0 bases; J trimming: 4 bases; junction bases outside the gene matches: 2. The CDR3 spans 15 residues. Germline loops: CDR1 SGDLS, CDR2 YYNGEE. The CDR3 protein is CASSVGGTGGETQYF. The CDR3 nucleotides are TGTGCCAGCAGCGTAGGTGGGACAGGGGGAGAGACCCAGTACTTC.